This T cell receptor (beta chain) was documented in a study of blood T cells in healthy people across ages. Study conclusions and caveats: When one million T cells were used, diversity estimates were thought to be underestimates.

Turning to this clonotype: Its cognate antigen is unknown.

Alongside a J-beta primer mix, a sample-barcoded 5' primer served in a second PCR lasting about 7 to 11 cycles. A template-switch adaptor containing 12 random nucleotides labeled each cDNA molecule. Each sample yielded at least 3 million CDR3-containing paired-end reads. TCRdb reanalysed the 5' RACE reads using MiXCR and keeps one entry per CDR3 protein. The data show some 1.1 million distinct CDR3 sequences, with 35% to 40% seen just once and roughly 14% held by the top ten. This CDR3 is 15 amino acids long. The V gene's germline CDR1 is DFQATT and CDR2 SNEGSKA (reference sequence). V was cut by 5 bases and J by 2 bases, with 17 bases left in between.

The TCR comes from a man younger than 35 in good health. This chain joins TRBV20-1 and TRBJ2-3, with a weak D call TRBD1 (6 bases). The sequenced sample was blood. CDR3 sequence (DNA): TGCAGTGCTCGCTTCCCGAGGGGGAACACAGATACGCAGTATTTT. The encoded protein is CSARFPRGNTDTQYF.